This T cell receptor (beta chain) was recorded in a study of cytomegalovirus exposure and HLA in healthy donors. Participants comprised healthy donors of bone marrow. The germline V gene has CDR1 GTSNPN and CDR2 SVGIG (reference sequence). The V end was cut by 0 bases, the J end by 4 bases, with 13 bases between. This CDR3 is built from 16 residues. Primers for the PCR totalled 60 Vbeta and 13 Jbeta. Measured with immunoSEQ multiplex PCR; TCRdb has only the in-frame clones, and not every one. The top ten hold around 2.5% of the sample, which has over 150,000 clones, about 77% seen once. The material sequenced was PBMCs. The receptor was derived from a woman aged 40 to 50 in good health and CMV-seropositive. The V gene is TRBV30, the J gene TRBJ2-6; tentative D call: TRBD1 (6 bases). This chain's CDR3 is CAWSVQGIRGANVLTF. Here the CDR3 DNA reads TGTGCCTGGAGTGTACAGGGAATAAGGGGGGCCAACGTCCTGACTTTC. Full variable domain (outside the CDR3, taken from reference TRBV30 and TRBJ2-6): SQTIHQWPATLVQPVGSPLSLECTVEGTSNPNLYWYRQAAGRGLQLLFYSVGIGQISSEVPQNLSASRPQDRQFILSSKKLLLSDSGFYLCAWSVQGIRGANVLTFGAGSRLTVL.